This T cell receptor (beta chain) was recorded in a study of T cell repertoires in cytomegalovirus infection. About the study: An indication of both CMV infection and matching HLA type came from public TCR beta signatures.

This CDR3 has 13 amino acids. CDR1 and CDR2 (germline): SGHTA, FQGNSA. V shed 3 bases and J shed 4 bases, with 9 bases lying between them. From the reads, TCRdb called clonotypes with MiXCR, one entry per CDR3 protein. The table includes 250,000 to 300,000 distinct CDR3 sequences, about 23% detected once. Only one count was recorded for this clonotype. What it binds is not known. Study-level points and caveats: Using cumulative public TCR beta family frequency, the authors identified those who carried CMV together with the relevant HLA. There were HLA-C-restricted CMV-specific TCR beta clonotypes dominating the ex vivo response.

Sequences were obtained from PBMCs. The sequence was collected from a human donor in good health (CMV status not recorded). Some clones in this sample may be carry-over from other donors' samples. The chain couples TRBV7-2 to TRBJ1-1, with no clear D. The CDR3 loop reads CASSFFEGTEAFF. CDR3 bases: TGTGCCAGCAGCTTTTTTGAGGGCACTGAAGCTTTCTTT.